The rows below give T cell receptor beta chains drawn from one sample of a study of T cells in Graves' hyperthyroidism and ophthalmopathy. Via MiXCR, TCRdb re-called the multiplex PCR reads, giving one row per CDR3 protein. The table records fewer than 650,000 distinct CDR3 sequences, about 14% of them present only once. The sequenced sample was blood. These TCRs come from a young woman with Graves' ophthalmopathy. The CDR3 runs from the conserved cysteine through the conserved F or W. D genes are given only for firm matches. For some rows the clone size is stated as once, few or many, or as a class when expanded; others skip it.

abundance	v_gene	d_gene	j_gene	CDR3aa	CDR3nt
few	TRBV15	-	TRBJ2-2	CATSRDRGAPRTGELFF	TGTGCCACCAGCAGAGATCGGGGTGCACCCAGAACCGGGGAGCTGTTTTTT
many	TRBV30	TRBD1	TRBJ2-2	CASGGATGELFF	TGTGCCTCAGGGGGCGCGACCGGGGAGCTGTTTTTT
few	TRBV19	TRBD2	TRBJ2-4	CASTRGSTSGSGAKNIQYF	TGTGCCAGTACCCGCGGCTCGACTAGCGGGAGCGGGGCCAAAAACATTCAGTACTTC
many	TRBV12-3/TRBV12-4	TRBD2	TRBJ2-7	CARTPGRGGPYEQYF	TGTGCCAGGACTCCAGGGCGGGGGGGACCCTACGAGCAGTACTTC
many	TRBV7-9	TRBD1	TRBJ2-5	CASSPGQGREETQYF	TGTGCCAGCAGCCCCGGACAGGGGAGGGAAGAGACCCAGTACTTC
many	TRBV7-2	TRBD2	TRBJ2-7	CASSPSGGRAYEQYF	TGTGCCAGCAGCCCTAGCGGGGGGAGGGCCTACGAGCAGTACTTC
many	TRBV6-1	-	TRBJ2-7	CASIQGIPYEQYF	TGTGCCAGCATTCAGGGGATCCCCTACGAGCAGTACTTC
once	TRBV12-3/TRBV12-4	TRBD2	TRBJ2-3	CASSPGTSGRYTQYF	TGTGCCAGCAGTCCCGGGACTAGCGGGAGATATACGCAGTATTTT
few	TRBV19	TRBD1	TRBJ1-2	CASSIGQGAEGNYGYTF	TGTGCCAGTAGTATCGGACAGGGGGCAGAAGGGAACTATGGCTACACCTTC
many	TRBV28	-	TRBJ1-2	CASSFPGTGLETNYGYTF	TGTGCCAGCAGTTTTCCGGGCACAGGGTTAGAGACTAACTATGGCTACACCTTC
many	TRBV5-1	-	TRBJ2-7	CASSFRGSRKYYEQYF	TGCGCCAGCAGCTTTCGAGGCAGCCGAAAATATTACGAGCAGTACTTC
few	TRBV4-1	TRBD2	TRBJ2-7	CASSQGGTSGIYEQYF	TGCGCCAGCAGCCAAGGCGGGACTAGCGGAATCTACGAGCAGTACTTC
many	TRBV7-9	-	TRBJ2-7	CASAPAGSYEQYF	TGTGCCAGTGCACCAGCAGGGTCCTACGAGCAGTACTTC
many	TRBV20-1	-	TRBJ2-1	CSARWRGNEQFF	TGCAGTGCTAGATGGCGGGGTAATGAGCAGTTCTTC
few	TRBV20-1	-	TRBJ2-7	CSARQSSYEQYF	TGCAGTGCTAGACAGTCCTCCTACGAGCAGTACTTC
few	TRBV29-1	TRBD2	TRBJ2-5	CSVRGLAGEETQYF	TGCAGCGTGCGAGGACTAGCGGGAGAAGAGACCCAGTACTTC
-	TRBV7-8	TRBD2	TRBJ2-7	CASSLAGRGNEQYF	TGTGCCAGCAGCTTAGCGGGGAGGGGTAACGAGCAGTACTTC
many	TRBV7-3	-	TRBJ2-2	CASSPGLGGELFF	TGTGCCAGCAGCCCCGGTCTGGGCGGGGAGCTGTTTTTT
many	TRBV7-7	-	TRBJ2-5	CASSLEGRLQETQYF	TGTGCTAGCAGCTTAGAGGGTCGACTGCAAGAGACCCAGTACTTC
few	TRBV28	-	TRBJ2-3	CASSPPGQVSAGGTDTQYF	TGTGCCAGCTCACCACCGGGACAGGTCTCAGCGGGAGGAACAGATACGCAGTATTTT
many	TRBV6-1	-	TRBJ1-1	CASSPGPTATEAFF	TGTGCCAGCAGCCCTGGACCCACGGCCACTGAAGCTTTCTTT
-	TRBV6-5	-	TRBJ1-4	CANSYSGAMGTNEKLFF	TGTGCCAACAGTTACTCGGGAGCCATGGGAACTAATGAAAAACTGTTTTTT
many	TRBV6-1	TRBD2	TRBJ2-7	CASSYGVSGSYSSYEQYF	TGTGCCAGCAGTTATGGTGTTAGCGGGAGCTACAGCTCCTACGAGCAGTACTTC
-	TRBV5-6	-	TRBJ2-5	CASSFWTAPQETQYF	TGTGCCAGCAGCTTTTGGACAGCCCCACAAGAGACCCAGTACTTC
few	TRBV4-3	-	TRBJ2-7	CASSQDSGVEQYF	TGCGCCAGCAGCCAAGATTCCGGGGTCGAGCAGTACTTC
once	TRBV20-1	TRBD2	TRBJ2-7	CSAGIAGRGADTQYF	TGCAGTGCGGGTATAGCGGGACGAGGGGCAGATACGCAGTACTTC
many	TRBV28	-	TRBJ2-4	CASSPDAGSKNIQYF	TGTGCCAGCAGCCCAGATGCAGGTTCCAAAAACATTCAGTACTTC
many	TRBV10-3	-	TRBJ2-1	CAITQGPYNEQFF	TGTGCCATCACGCAGGGACCCTACAATGAGCAGTTCTTC
many	TRBV7-8	-	TRBJ2-1	CASSLFRVFSYNEQFF	TGTGCCAGCAGCTTGTTTAGGGTCTTCTCCTACAATGAGCAGTTCTTC
-	TRBV30	TRBD1	TRBJ1-1	CAWTGSPNRGQTWRDTEAFF	TGTGCCTGGACCGGTAGTCCTAACAGGGGGCAAACTTGGAGGGACACTGAAGCTTTCTTT
many	TRBV7-7	-	TRBJ2-1	CASSPRRVSSYNEQFF	TGTGCTAGCAGCCCTCGGCGGGTTAGCTCCTACAATGAGCAGTTCTTC